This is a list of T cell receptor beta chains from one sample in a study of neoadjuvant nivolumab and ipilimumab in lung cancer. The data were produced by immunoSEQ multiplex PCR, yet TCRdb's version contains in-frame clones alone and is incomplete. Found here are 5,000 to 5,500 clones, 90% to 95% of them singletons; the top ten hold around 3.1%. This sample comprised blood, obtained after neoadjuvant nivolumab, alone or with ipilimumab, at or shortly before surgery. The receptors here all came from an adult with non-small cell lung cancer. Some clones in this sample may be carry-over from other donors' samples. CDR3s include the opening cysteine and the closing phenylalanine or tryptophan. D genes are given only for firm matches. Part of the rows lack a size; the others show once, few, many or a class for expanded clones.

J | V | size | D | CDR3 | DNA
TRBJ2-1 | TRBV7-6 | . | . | CASSPRRYNEQFF | TGTGCCAGCAGCCCCCGACGCTACAATGAGCAGTTCTTC
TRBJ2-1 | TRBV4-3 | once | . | CASSQDLQLDNGEQFF | TGCGCCAGCAGCCAAGATCTGCAGCTCGATAACGGTGAGCAGTTCTTC
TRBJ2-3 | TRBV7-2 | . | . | CASTTRRQTQSSTDTQYF | TGTGCCAGCACCACCAGGCGGCAGACCCAATCTAGCACAGATACGCAGTATTTT
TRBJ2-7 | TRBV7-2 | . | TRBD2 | CASSLEGTSGRFEQYF | TGTGCCAGCAGCTTAGAAGGGACTAGCGGGAGATTCGAGCAGTACTTC
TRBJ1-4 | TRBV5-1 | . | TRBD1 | CASSSGTGSEKLFF | TGCGCCAGCAGCTCCGGGACAGGGTCGGAAAAACTGTTTTTT
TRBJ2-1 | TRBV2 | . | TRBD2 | CASRQAGAYNEQFF | TGTGCCAGCAGACAAGCGGGAGCCTACAATGAGCAGTTCTTC
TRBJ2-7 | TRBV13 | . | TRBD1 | CASSSGQGAYEQYF | TGTGCCAGCAGCTCAGGACAGGGGGCTTACGAGCAGTACTTC
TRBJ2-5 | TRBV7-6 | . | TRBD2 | CASSLRVSGIRETQYF | TGTGCCAGCAGCTTAAGGGTTAGCGGGATAAGGGAGACCCAGTACTTC
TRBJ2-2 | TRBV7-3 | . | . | CASSKYAGELFF | TGTGCCAGCAGCAAATACGCGGGGGAGCTGTTTTTT
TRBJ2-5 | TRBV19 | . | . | CASSIRGGKETQYF | TGTGCCAGTAGTATACGTGGAGGGAAAGAGACCCAGTACTTC
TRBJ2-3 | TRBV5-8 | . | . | CASSPRDTDTQYF | TGTGCCAGCAGCCCACGGGACACAGATACGCAGTATTTT
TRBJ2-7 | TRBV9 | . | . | CASSPRDRSYHEQYF | TGTGCCAGCAGCCCTCGGGACCGGAGTTACCACGAGCAGTACTTC
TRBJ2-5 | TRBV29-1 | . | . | CSGFGGETQYF | TGCAGCGGGTTTGGTGGGGAGACCCAGTACTTC
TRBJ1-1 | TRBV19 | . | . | CASKDFYTEAFF | TGTGCCAGTAAGGACTTCTACACTGAAGCTTTCTTT
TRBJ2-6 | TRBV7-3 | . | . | CASTSSGANVLTF | TGTGCCAGCACCTCCTCTGGGGCCAACGTCCTGACTTTC
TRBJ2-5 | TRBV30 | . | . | CAWSSGGQETQYF | TGTGCCTGGAGTTCAGGGGGGCAAGAGACCCAGTACTTC
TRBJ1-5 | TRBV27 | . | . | CASSLSSLNQPQHF | TGTGCCAGCAGTTTATCAAGCCTGAATCAGCCCCAGCATTTT
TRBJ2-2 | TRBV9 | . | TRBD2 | CASSVGTSGKYTGELFF | TGTGCCAGCAGCGTGGGGACTAGCGGGAAGTACACCGGGGAGCTGTTTTTT
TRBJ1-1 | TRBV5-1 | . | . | CASTSLTGGTEAFF | TGCGCCAGCACATCCTTGACAGGAGGGACTGAAGCTTTCTTT
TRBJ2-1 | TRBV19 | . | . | CASSIMWGAGSYNEQFF | TGTGCCAGTAGTATCATGTGGGGGGCCGGGTCCTACAATGAGCAGTTCTTC
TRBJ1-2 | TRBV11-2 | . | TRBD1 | CASSLEARGRYGYTF | TGTGCCAGCAGCTTAGAGGCCAGGGGGAGGTATGGCTACACCTTC
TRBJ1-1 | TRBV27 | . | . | CASSSGGTANTEAFF | TGTGCCAGCAGTTCCGGAGGGACCGCGAACACTGAAGCTTTCTTT
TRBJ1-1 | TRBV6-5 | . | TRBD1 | CASRQGYGTEAFF | TGTGCCAGCAGACAGGGGTATGGCACTGAAGCTTTCTTT
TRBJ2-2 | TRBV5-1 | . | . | CASSLNTGELFF | TGCGCCAGCAGCTTGAACACCGGGGAGCTGTTTTTT
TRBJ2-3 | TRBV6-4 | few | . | CASSEGAKDTQYF | TGTGCCAGCAGTGAAGGGGCTAAAGATACGCAGTATTTT
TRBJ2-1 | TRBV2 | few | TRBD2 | CASSEAGLAGTDEQFF | TGTGCCAGCAGTGAAGCGGGGCTAGCGGGAACTGATGAGCAGTTCTTC
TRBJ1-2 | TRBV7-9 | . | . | CASSFAEGRGGYTF | TGTGCCAGCAGCTTCGCCGAGGGGAGGGGAGGCTACACCTTC
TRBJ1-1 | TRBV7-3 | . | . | CASSLIGGDASTEAFF | TGTGCCAGCAGCTTAATCGGGGGAGACGCGAGCACTGAAGCTTTCTTT
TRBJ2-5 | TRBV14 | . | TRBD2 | CASSRPNGLVGQETQYF | TGTGCCAGCAGCCGACCCAACGGACTAGTAGGGCAAGAGACCCAGTACTTC
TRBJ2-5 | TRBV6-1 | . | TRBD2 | CASNGLAGGQETQYF | TGTGCCAGCAACGGACTAGCGGGAGGCCAAGAGACCCAGTACTTC
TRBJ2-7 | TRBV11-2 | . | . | CASSRDGPSYEQYF | TGTGCCAGCAGCCGGGACGGACCCTCCTACGAGCAGTACTTC
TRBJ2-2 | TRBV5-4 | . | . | CASSTGLPTGELFF | TGTGCCAGCAGCACCGGACTACCCACCGGGGAGCTGTTTTTT
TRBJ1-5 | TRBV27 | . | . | CASSVLGTGDQPQHF | TGTGCCAGCAGTGTATTGGGAACAGGCGATCAGCCCCAGCATTTT
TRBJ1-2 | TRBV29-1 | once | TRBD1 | CSATLPGQGAYGYTF | TGCAGCGCGACTTTGCCGGGACAGGGGGCCTATGGCTACACCTTC
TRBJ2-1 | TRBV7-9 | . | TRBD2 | CASSLDIGTSGFEQFF | TGTGCCAGCAGCTTAGATATAGGGACTAGCGGCTTTGAGCAGTTCTTC
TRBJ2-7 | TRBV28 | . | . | CASSSAREQYF | TGTGCCAGCTCTTCCGCAAGGGAGCAGTACTTC
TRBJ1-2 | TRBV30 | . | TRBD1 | CALLTGGNYGYTF | TGTGCCTTATTAACAGGGGGAAACTATGGCTACACCTTC
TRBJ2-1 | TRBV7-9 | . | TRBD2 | CASSRAGGSSYNEQFF | TGTGCCAGCAGCCGGGCGGGCGGGAGCTCCTACAATGAGCAGTTCTTC
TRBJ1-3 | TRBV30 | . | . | CAWTGADGNTIYF | TGTGCCTGGACGGGGGCAGATGGAAACACCATATATTTT
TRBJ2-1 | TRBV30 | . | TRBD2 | CAWEGLAGDEQFF | TGTGCCTGGGAGGGGCTAGCGGGGGATGAGCAGTTCTTC
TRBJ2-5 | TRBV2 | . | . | CASSRSQGETQYF | TGTGCCAGCAGTAGGTCGCAGGGAGAGACCCAGTACTTC
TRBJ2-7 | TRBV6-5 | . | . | CASSPLGRGEQYF | TGTGCCAGCAGTCCCCTTGGCAGGGGCGAGCAGTACTTC
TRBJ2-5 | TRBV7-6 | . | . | CASSFSPETQYF | TGTGCCAGCAGCTTTTCCCCGGAGACCCAGTACTTC
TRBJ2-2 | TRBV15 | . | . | CATSRSTNTGELFF | TGTGCCACCAGCAGATCAACGAACACCGGGGAGCTGTTTTTT
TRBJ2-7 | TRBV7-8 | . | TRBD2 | CASSPYSGLSYEQYF | TGTGCCAGCAGCCCTTATAGCGGGTTGTCCTACGAGCAGTACTTC
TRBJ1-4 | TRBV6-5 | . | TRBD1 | CASSSPTGGNEKLFF | TGTGCCAGCAGTTCCCCCACAGGGGGGAACGAAAAACTGTTTTTT
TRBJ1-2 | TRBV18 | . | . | CASSPDVDGYTF | TGTGCCAGCTCACCTGATGTCGATGGCTACACCTTC
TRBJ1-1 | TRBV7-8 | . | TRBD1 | CASSFLSRDRGTEAFF | TGTGCCAGCAGCTTTCTATCCCGGGACAGGGGGACTGAAGCTTTCTTT